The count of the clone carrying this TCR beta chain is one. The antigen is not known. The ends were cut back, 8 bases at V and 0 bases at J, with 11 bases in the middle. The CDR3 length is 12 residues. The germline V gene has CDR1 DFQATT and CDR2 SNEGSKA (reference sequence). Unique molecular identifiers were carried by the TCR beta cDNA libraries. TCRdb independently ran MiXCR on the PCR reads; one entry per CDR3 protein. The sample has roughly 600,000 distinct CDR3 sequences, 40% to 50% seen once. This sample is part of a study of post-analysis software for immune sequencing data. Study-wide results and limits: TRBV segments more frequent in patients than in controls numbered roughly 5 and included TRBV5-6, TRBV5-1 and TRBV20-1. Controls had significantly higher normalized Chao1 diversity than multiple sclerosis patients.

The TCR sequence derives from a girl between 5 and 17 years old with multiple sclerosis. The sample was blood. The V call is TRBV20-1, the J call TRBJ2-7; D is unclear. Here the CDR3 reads CSYLRSSYEQYF. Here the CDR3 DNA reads TGCAGTTATCTAAGGAGCTCCTACGAGCAGTACTTC.